This TCR beta chain is drawn from a study of identical twins. TCRdb processed the 5' RACE reads anew with MiXCR; each CDR3 protein has one entry. Here the sample spans about 790,000 distinct CDR3 sequences, about 18% being singletons. Trimming took off 5 bases at V and 3 bases at J, with 10 bases between the two ends. The CDR3 runs 13 residues. This sample also belongs to another study, concerning T cells expressing NK-cell markers. That paper states: All TCR beta repertoires analysed originated from sorted CD3+CD56+NKG2C+, CD3+CD56+NKG2C- and CD3+CD56-NKG2C+ T cells. Within the sequenced cohort of eight donors, seven exhibited HCMV seropositivity and one was seronegative. In 6 or 7 donors, dominant NKG2C+ clonotypes were roughly 1.0-7.5% of CD8+ T cells. The CD3+CD56-NKG2C+ fraction was also led by these clonotypes in several donors.

This TCR came from a woman aged 18-35 years in good health. Source material: PBMCs. The rearrangement links TRBV12-3 or TRBV12-4 to TRBJ1-1; tentative D call: TRBD1 (5 bases). DNA of the CDR3: TGTGCCAGCAGTCAAGGGGCGTACACTGAAGCTTTCTTT. Amino acid sequence: CASSQGAYTEAFF.